The entry that follows covers one T cell receptor beta chain sequence. No antigen is known for it. This sample was included in a study of OX40 agonist ivuxolimab in advanced cancers. About the study: Every 2 weeks, patients got intravenous ivuxolimab at one of six dose levels (0.01-10 mg/kg). Partial responses were observed in three patients, of whom one had hepatocellular carcinoma and two had cutaneous melanoma.

Here immunoSEQ multiplex PCR was the method, and the copy in TCRdb shows in-frame clones only, minus some. The sample holds about 26,000 clones; roughly 86% are singletons and the top ten take 20% to 25%. Germline trimming cut 4 bases from V and 5 bases from J; bases unmatched to any gene: 10. The length of the CDR3 is 17 residues. In germline, CDR1 is MNHEY, CDR2 SMNVEV (reference sequence). Notes on the study in general: At 0.1 to 3.0 mg/kg and by week 6, CD4+ and CD8+ T cells in the blood had expanded clonally.

Source: CD4+ or CD8+ T cells sorted from blood, taken in a trial of the OX40 agonist ivuxolimab. This TCR derives from an adult with an advanced solid tumor such as melanoma, head and neck, liver or kidney cancer. This rearrangement joins TRBV27 to TRBJ2-5, with TRBD2 matching over 13 bases. The CDR3 coding sequence is TGTGCCAGCAGTTCCGCGTCAATACTAGCGGGGGGGGAGACCCAGTACTTC. Encoded protein: CASSSASILAGGETQYF.